Listed below are T cell receptor beta chains from one sample, sequenced in a study of blood T cells in healthy people across ages. TCRdb re-derived calls from the 5' RACE reads in MiXCR, one entry per CDR3 protein. The data contain more than 700,000 distinct CDR3 sequences, 46% of them singletons. Source material: blood. These receptors were obtained from a man older than 75 in good health. The CDR3 runs from the conserved cysteine through the conserved F or W. D genes are given only for firm matches. Size is omitted from some rows. Given values are once, few, many or a class for expanded clones.

abundance: .; v_gene: TRBV29-1; j_gene: TRBJ1-1; d_gene: .; CDR3aa: CSVEDTGLNTEAFF; CDR3nt: TGCAGCGTTGAAGATACAGGCCTGAACACTGAAGCTTTCTTT
abundance: .; v_gene: TRBV28; j_gene: TRBJ2-1; d_gene: TRBD2; CDR3aa: CASSPRTSGRRIQYEQFF; CDR3nt: TGTGCCAGCAGTCCGAGGACTAGCGGGAGGCGAATTCAATATGAGCAGTTCTTC
abundance: once; v_gene: TRBV9; j_gene: TRBJ2-1; d_gene: .; CDR3aa: CASSVWGNSYNEQFF; CDR3nt: TGTGCCAGCAGCGTATGGGGTAACTCCTACAATGAGCAGTTCTTC
abundance: .; v_gene: TRBV11-3; j_gene: TRBJ2-7; d_gene: .; CDR3aa: CASSYEEDEQYF; CDR3nt: TGTGCCAGCAGCTACGAGGAGGACGAGCAGTACTTC
abundance: once; v_gene: TRBV25-1; j_gene: TRBJ2-7; d_gene: .; CDR3aa: CASSDMGGSEQYF; CDR3nt: TGTGCCAGCAGTGATATGGGGGGCTCCGAGCAGTACTTC
abundance: .; v_gene: TRBV20-1; j_gene: TRBJ2-1; d_gene: .; CDR3aa: CSARRDEYNEQFF; CDR3nt: TGCAGTGCCCGCCGGGACGAATACAATGAGCAGTTCTTC
abundance: .; v_gene: TRBV28; j_gene: TRBJ2-7; d_gene: TRBD2; CDR3aa: CASSFGLAGNSDEQYF; CDR3nt: TGTGCCAGCAGTTTCGGACTAGCGGGAAATTCCGACGAGCAGTACTTC
abundance: few; v_gene: TRBV7-2; j_gene: TRBJ2-7; d_gene: TRBD2; CDR3aa: CASSLAASGILYEQYF; CDR3nt: TGTGCCAGCAGCTTAGCGGCTAGCGGGATACTCTACGAGCAGTACTTC
abundance: many; v_gene: TRBV20-1; j_gene: TRBJ2-7; d_gene: TRBD1; CDR3aa: CSAQRARGPLEQYF; CDR3nt: TGCAGTGCCCAACGAGCGAGGGGGCCCCTCGAGCAGTACTTC
abundance: few; v_gene: TRBV15; j_gene: TRBJ2-7; d_gene: .; CDR3aa: CATSREREVSYEQYF; CDR3nt: TGTGCCACCAGCAGAGAGCGGGAAGTCTCCTACGAGCAGTACTTC
abundance: .; v_gene: TRBV5-1; j_gene: TRBJ2-7; d_gene: TRBD1; CDR3aa: CASSTGTGGFYEQYF; CDR3nt: TGCGCCAGCAGCACTGGCACAGGGGGCTTCTACGAGCAGTACTTC
abundance: .; v_gene: TRBV3-1; j_gene: TRBJ2-7; d_gene: .; CDR3aa: CASSPPSGWGYEQYF; CDR3nt: TGTGCCAGCAGCCCCCCATCAGGTTGGGGTTACGAGCAGTACTTC
abundance: few; v_gene: TRBV7-2; j_gene: TRBJ2-7; d_gene: .; CDR3aa: CASSLRTAPQYEQYF; CDR3nt: TGTGCCAGCAGCCTTCGGACAGCCCCGCAGTACGAGCAGTACTTC
abundance: .; v_gene: TRBV4-1; j_gene: TRBJ1-1; d_gene: .; CDR3aa: CASSLAGGRSTEAFF; CDR3nt: TGCGCCAGCAGCCTCGCCGGGGGACGATCCACTGAAGCTTTCTTT
abundance: few; v_gene: TRBV10-3; j_gene: TRBJ2-7; d_gene: TRBD1; CDR3aa: CAISEAGTAKIYEQYF; CDR3nt: TGTGCCATCAGTGAGGCCGGGACAGCTAAAATATACGAGCAGTACTTC
abundance: few; v_gene: TRBV3-1; j_gene: TRBJ2-7; d_gene: .; CDR3aa: CASSQSTILSEQYF; CDR3nt: TGTGCCAGCAGCCAGTCCACAATTCTCTCCGAGCAGTACTTC
abundance: .; v_gene: TRBV5-1; j_gene: TRBJ2-7; d_gene: TRBD1; CDR3aa: CASSWAPTGGSYEQYF; CDR3nt: TGCGCCAGCAGCTGGGCCCCGACAGGGGGCTCCTACGAGCAGTACTTC
abundance: few; v_gene: TRBV5-4; j_gene: TRBJ2-3; d_gene: .; CDR3aa: CASSFVRADTQYF; CDR3nt: TGTGCCAGCAGCTTCGTACGCGCAGATACGCAGTATTTT
abundance: .; v_gene: TRBV30; j_gene: TRBJ1-6; d_gene: .; CDR3aa: CAWTQGIGSPPHF; CDR3nt: TGTGCCTGGACGCAGGGTATCGGTTCACCCCCCCACTTT
abundance: few; v_gene: TRBV10-3; j_gene: TRBJ2-7; d_gene: TRBD1; CDR3aa: CAISAGTGLGSHEQYF; CDR3nt: TGTGCCATCAGTGCCGGGACAGGGTTGGGAAGTCACGAGCAGTACTTC
abundance: few; v_gene: TRBV11-3; j_gene: TRBJ2-4; d_gene: .; CDR3aa: CASQKGGNIQYF; CDR3nt: TGTGCCAGCCAAAAGGGGGGGAACATTCAGTACTTC
abundance: .; v_gene: TRBV5-1; j_gene: TRBJ2-1; d_gene: TRBD1; CDR3aa: CASSGGTGRTGYNEQFF; CDR3nt: TGCGCCAGCAGCGGAGGGACAGGGAGAACTGGGTACAATGAGCAGTTCTTC
abundance: .; v_gene: TRBV5-1; j_gene: TRBJ2-5; d_gene: .; CDR3aa: CASSLSGTNNEQYF; CDR3nt: TGCGCCAGCAGCCTGTCCGGGACCAACAATGAGCAGTACTTC
abundance: .; v_gene: TRBV11-2; j_gene: TRBJ2-7; d_gene: TRBD1; CDR3aa: CASSFIPGTGPYEQYF; CDR3nt: TGTGCCAGCAGCTTCATTCCCGGGACAGGACCCTACGAGCAGTACTTC
abundance: few; v_gene: TRBV4-2; j_gene: TRBJ2-7; d_gene: TRBD1; CDR3aa: CASSPTSDRVVSYEQYF; CDR3nt: TGTGCCAGCAGCCCCACTTCGGACAGGGTGGTTAGCTACGAGCAGTACTTC
abundance: .; v_gene: TRBV4-3; j_gene: TRBJ1-6; d_gene: .; CDR3aa: CASSQGTALYNSPLHF; CDR3nt: TGCGCCAGCAGCCAGGGTACAGCCCTCTATAATTCACCCCTCCACTTT
abundance: many; v_gene: TRBV28; j_gene: TRBJ2-5; d_gene: TRBD2; CDR3aa: CASSESTSGGQETQYF; CDR3nt: TGTGCCAGCAGTGAATCGACTAGCGGGGGCCAAGAGACCCAGTACTTC
abundance: few; v_gene: TRBV4-2; j_gene: TRBJ1-1; d_gene: TRBD1; CDR3aa: CASSPNLDRGQAEAFF; CDR3nt: TGTGCCAGCAGCCCGAATTTAGACAGGGGGCAAGCTGAAGCTTTCTTT
abundance: few; v_gene: TRBV5-1; j_gene: TRBJ2-1; d_gene: TRBD2; CDR3aa: CASSDLAGVSNEQFF; CDR3nt: TGCGCCAGCAGCGACCTAGCGGGAGTTTCCAATGAGCAGTTCTTC
abundance: .; v_gene: TRBV9; j_gene: TRBJ2-1; d_gene: TRBD2; CDR3aa: CASSVVFSGDYNEQFF; CDR3nt: TGTGCCAGCAGCGTAGTTTTTAGCGGGGACTACAATGAGCAGTTCTTC
abundance: .; v_gene: TRBV20-1; j_gene: TRBJ2-3; d_gene: .; CDR3aa: CSARDWEESTDTQYF; CDR3nt: TGCAGTGCTAGAGATTGGGAAGAAAGCACAGATACGCAGTATTTT
abundance: .; v_gene: TRBV10-3; j_gene: TRBJ1-1; d_gene: .; CDR3aa: CAIKGEGTITEAFF; CDR3nt: TGTGCCATCAAGGGGGAGGGGACTATCACTGAAGCTTTCTTT
abundance: .; v_gene: TRBV27; j_gene: TRBJ1-6; d_gene: .; CDR3aa: CASKPDTGDGNSPLHF; CDR3nt: TGTGCCAGCAAGCCGGATACAGGTGACGGAAATTCACCCCTCCACTTT
abundance: few; v_gene: TRBV7-8; j_gene: TRBJ2-7; d_gene: TRBD2; CDR3aa: CASSLVAGDSDFYEQYF; CDR3nt: TGTGCCAGCAGCTTAGTAGCGGGGGACAGCGACTTCTACGAGCAGTACTTC
abundance: once; v_gene: TRBV20-1; j_gene: TRBJ2-5; d_gene: .; CDR3aa: CSASRWGQETQYF; CDR3nt: TGCAGTGCTAGTAGGTGGGGCCAAGAGACCCAGTACTTC
abundance: .; v_gene: TRBV10-3; j_gene: TRBJ1-2; d_gene: .; CDR3aa: CAISEPSVGLNYGYTF; CDR3nt: TGTGCCATCAGTGAGCCCTCGGTAGGGCTCAACTATGGCTACACCTTC
abundance: .; v_gene: TRBV2; j_gene: TRBJ2-3; d_gene: TRBD2; CDR3aa: CASLRTSGRRTDTQYF; CDR3nt: TGTGCCAGTCTACGGACTAGCGGGAGGAGGACAGATACGCAGTATTTT
abundance: .; v_gene: TRBV12-3/TRBV12-4; j_gene: TRBJ1-5; d_gene: .; CDR3aa: CASSFVLVDEDQPQHF; CDR3nt: TGTGCCAGCAGTTTCGTTCTGGTAGACGAAGATCAGCCCCAGCATTTT
abundance: .; v_gene: TRBV20-1; j_gene: TRBJ2-5; d_gene: .; CDR3aa: CSAWGGDGSETQYF; CDR3nt: TGCAGTGCTTGGGGTGGGGACGGGAGTGAGACCCAGTACTTC
abundance: many; v_gene: TRBV4-2; j_gene: TRBJ2-5; d_gene: .; CDR3aa: CASSPTPTRLETQYF; CDR3nt: TGTGCCAGCAGCCCCACTCCTACAAGGCTGGAGACCCAGTACTTC
abundance: .; v_gene: TRBV7-3; j_gene: TRBJ1-1; d_gene: TRBD1; CDR3aa: CASSPNRGPGTEAFF; CDR3nt: TGTGCCAGCAGCCCAAACAGGGGTCCAGGTACTGAAGCTTTCTTT
abundance: .; v_gene: TRBV29-1; j_gene: TRBJ2-1; d_gene: TRBD2; CDR3aa: CSGDGLAGVNEQFF; CDR3nt: TGCAGCGGAGACGGACTAGCGGGAGTGAATGAGCAGTTCTTC